This T cell receptor (beta chain) was sequenced in a study of blood T cell repertoires in COVID-19. Study as a whole: The United States, Italy and Spain supplied acute and convalescent COVID-19 samples.

Trimming cost V 6 bases and J 4 bases, with 12 bases left between them. This CDR3 spans 13 amino acids. Under the authors' procedure: Reference gene primer amplification yielded estimated nucleated cell counts. Generated by immunoSEQ multiplex PCR, the TCRdb table keeps only in-frame clones and is missing some. V, J and clone size are those of that table, while D and trimming were read from the DNA. The sample consists of a few hundred thousand clones, 85% to 90% of them appearing once. The sequence was obtained from a woman aged 25 to 39 who had recovered from COVID-19. Input material: PBMCs or T cells enriched from blood (not recorded which). The genes are TRBV12-3 or TRBV12-4 and TRBJ1-1; D is possibly TRBD1 (5 bases). The DNA for the CDR3 is TGTGCCAGCAGCCCCGACAGAAGCACTGAAGCTTTCTTT. This gives the protein CASSPDRSTEAFF.